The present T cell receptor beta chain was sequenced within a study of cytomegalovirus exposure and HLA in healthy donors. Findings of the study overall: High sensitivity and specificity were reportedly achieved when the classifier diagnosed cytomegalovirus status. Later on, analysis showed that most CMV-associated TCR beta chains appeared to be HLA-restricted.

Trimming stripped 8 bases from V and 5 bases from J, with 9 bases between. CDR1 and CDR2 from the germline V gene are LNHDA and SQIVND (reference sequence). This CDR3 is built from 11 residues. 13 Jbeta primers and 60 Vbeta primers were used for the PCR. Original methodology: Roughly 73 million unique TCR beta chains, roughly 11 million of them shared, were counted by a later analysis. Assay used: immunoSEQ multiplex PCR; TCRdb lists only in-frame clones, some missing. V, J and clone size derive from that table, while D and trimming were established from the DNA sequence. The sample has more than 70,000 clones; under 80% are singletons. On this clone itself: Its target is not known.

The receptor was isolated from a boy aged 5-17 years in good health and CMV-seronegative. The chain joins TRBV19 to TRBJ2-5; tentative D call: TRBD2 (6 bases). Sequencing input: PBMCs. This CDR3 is CASAGRETQYF. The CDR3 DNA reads TGTGCCAGTGCAGGGAGGGAGACCCAGTACTTC.